The sequence of this TCR beta chain was determined in a study of T cells after yellow fever vaccination. Study results and caveats: Although most clonotypes did not, a small share appeared in both CD4 and CD8 compartments. Sorted repertoires could include abundant contaminating clonotypes from bulk cells.

On this clonotype: Its antigen remains unidentified.

In making TCR cDNA, 5'RACE template switching added a universal primer site and UMIs to it. TCRdb fed the 5' RACE reads into MiXCR, producing one record per CDR3 protein. Of 400,000 or so distinct CDR3 sequences in the sample, around a tenth were seen once. The TCR was taken from a man younger than 35 who received the YFV17D yellow fever vaccine. The material was PBMCs, obtained on the day of the first yellow fever vaccination.

The CDR3 nucleotides read TGTGCCAGCAGCTTAAGACTCGGGGCCCTGAACACTGAAGCTTTCTTT. Amino acid sequence: CASSLRLGALNTEAFF. The chain uses TRBV7-9 and TRBJ1-1; possible D gene TRBD1, 5 bases. From germline, CDR1 is SEHNR and CDR2 FQNEAQ (reference sequence). The CDR3 sequence is 16 residues long. Trimming took off 2 bases at V and 0 bases at J, with 13 bases between the two ends.